The 17 T cell receptor beta chains below all came from one sample that was sequenced in a study of blood T cell repertoires in COVID-19. Assay used: immunoSEQ multiplex PCR; TCRdb lists only in-frame clones, some missing. This table has roughly 250,000 clones, about 88% appearing once. Sequences were obtained from PBMCs or T cells enriched from blood (not recorded which). These receptors were obtained from a woman in her forties or fifties who had recovered from COVID-19.

This rearrangement joins TRBV5-1 to TRBJ2-1, with 10 bases identical to TRBD1. CDR1 and CDR2 from the germline V gene are SGHRS and YFSETQ. The CDR3 has 16 amino acids. The V and J ends lost 2 bases and 5 bases, in that order; junction bases with no gene match: 7. The CDR3 bases are TGCGCCAGCAGCTTAACCCCCGGGACAGGGGACAATGAGCAGTTCTTC. Encoded protein: CASSLTPGTGDNEQFF.

V and J are TRBV19 and TRBJ2-6; 7 bases fit TRBD1. Germline trimming cut 7 bases from V and 4 bases from J; bases unmatched to any gene: 7. Germline-derived CDR1 and CDR2 are LNHDA and SQIVND (reference sequence). CDR3 length: 15 amino acids. Here the CDR3 reads CASTPGQSGANVLTF. CDR3 coding DNA: TGTGCCAGTACCCCGGGACAGTCCGGGGCCAACGTCCTGACTTTC.

This chain links TRBV15 with TRBJ1-5; 10 bases fit TRBD1. Germline assignment: CDR1 LNHNV and CDR2 YYDKDF (reference sequence). J gave up 2 bases and V 8 bases, and 3 bases lay outside the gene matches. The CDR3 is 14 amino acids. CDR3 sequence: CATEDRGGNQPQHF. The CDR3 DNA is TGTGCCACCGAGGACAGGGGGGGCAATCAGCCCCAGCATTTT.

The chain uses TRBV28 and TRBJ1-4; 8 bases map to TRBD1. Germline V gives CDR1 MDHEN, CDR2 SYDVKM. V lost 4 bases to trimming and J lost 5 bases; unmatched junction nucleotides: 6. This CDR3 contains 15 residues. The CDR3: CASSSGTGSNEKLFF. The CDR3 DNA reads TGTGCCAGCAGTTCCGGGACAGGATCCAATGAAAAACTGTTTTTT.

The V gene is TRBV30, the J gene TRBJ2-7, with unresolved D. The germline gives CDR1 GTSNPN, CDR2 SVGIG (reference sequence). Trimming shortened V by 6 bases and J by 2 bases, and 14 bases separated the two germline ends. CDR3 length: 13 residues. CDR3: CACFGPRTYEQYF. The DNA for the CDR3 is TGTGCCTGTTTTGGGCCCCGGACCTACGAGCAGTACTTC. Drawing the rest from reference TRBV30 and TRBJ2-7, the complete variable domain is SQTIHQWPATLVQPVGSPLSLECTVEGTSNPNLYWYRQAAGRGLQLLFYSVGIGQISSEVPQNLSASRPQDRQFILSSKKLLLSDSGFYLCACFGPRTYEQYFGPGTRLTVT.

V gene TRBV11-2 combines with J gene TRBJ2-2, with TRBD2 identical over 7 bases. This CDR3 is 15 amino acids long. Germline-derived CDR1 and CDR2 are SGHAT and FQNNGV. With V trimmed by 2 bases and J by 5 bases, 5 bases remained unmatched. CDR3 nucleotides: TGTGCCAGCAGCTTAAGGGAGGGAATAACCGGGGAGCTGTTTTTT. Translated, it gives CASSLREGITGELFF.

Only one count was recorded for this clone. This rearrangement joins TRBV20-1 to TRBJ2-1, with D hard to call. The V and J ends lost 6 bases and 9 bases respectively, with 12 bases between them. The CDR3 is 11 residues long. In germline, CDR1 is DFQATT, CDR2 SNEGSKA (reference sequence). CDR3: CSAKAFVEQFF. CDR3 DNA: TGCAGTGCAAAAGCCTTCGTTGAGCAGTTCTTC.

The V call is TRBV9, the J call TRBJ2-5; 7 bases line up with TRBD1. The CDR3 totals 13 residues. Germline assignment: CDR1 SGDLS and CDR2 YYNGEE. Trimming took 5 bases from V and 2 from J; bases not matched to a gene: 3. The CDR3 coding sequence is TGTGCCAGCAGTGCCAGGGGGCAAGAGACCCAGTACTTC. Translated, it gives CASSARGQETQYF.

The genes are TRBV7-2 and TRBJ2-2; 10 bases are a match to TRBD2. Germline CDR1 and CDR2: SGHTA and FQGNSA. The V segment lost 5 bases and the J segment 5 bases; nucleotides outside the gene matches: 11. The CDR3 has 17 residues. The DNA of the CDR3 is TGTGCCAGCAGCCCATTGGCTAGCGGGGGAAGAACCGGGGAGCTGTTTTTT. Its translation is CASSPLASGGRTGELFF.

This clone came up a few times. The chain uses TRBV24-1 and TRBJ2-5; 9 positions match TRBD2. With 3 bases clipped from V and 4 bases from J, the junction kept 5 bases outside the gene matches. The CDR3 loop spans 15 amino acids. CDR1 is KGHDR and CDR2 is SFDVKD in the germline V gene. The CDR3 region is CATSDGAGGRETQYF. CDR3 DNA: TGTGCCACCAGTGATGGGGCGGGAGGGCGAGAGACCCAGTACTTC.

CDR3 residues: CASSLEVGWSEQYF. CDR3 DNA sequence: TGCGCCAGCAGCTTGGAAGTAGGCTGGAGCGAGCAGTACTTC. The chain combines TRBV5-1 with TRBJ2-7; unclear D gene. Trimming cost V 0 bases and J 6 bases, with 13 bases left between them. Germline CDR1 is SGHRS and CDR2 is YFSETQ. This CDR3 is built from 14 residues.

V gene TRBV27 combines with J gene TRBJ1-4; 8 positions match TRBD1. With V trimmed by 4 bases and J by 1 base, 5 bases remained unmatched. CDR1 is MNHEY and CDR2 is SMNVEV in the germline V gene (reference sequence). The CDR3 has 16 amino acids. CDR3 DNA sequence: TGTGCCAGCAGTTCCGGACAGGGCGTAACTAATGAAAAACTGTTTTTT. As protein: CASSSGQGVTNEKLFF.

The chain has TRBV29-1 and TRBJ1-4, with D possibly being TRBD1 (5 bases). Germline V CDR1 and CDR2: SQVTM, ANQGSEA. This CDR3 has 13 residues. Between the trimmed V and J ends, which lost 3 bases and 4 bases, there was a span of 9 bases. The CDR3 DNA follows: TGCAGCGTTGAGCGGGGGAATAATGAAAAACTGTTTTTT. Protein sequence: CSVERGNNEKLFF.

This chain joins TRBV9 and TRBJ2-2, with D possibly TRBD2 on 5 matching bases. The CDR3 spans 14 residues. Per the germline V gene, CDR1 is SGDLS and CDR2 is YYNGEE. Trimming removed 0 bases from V and 5 bases from J, with 8 bases in between. CDR3 sequence: CASSVGSGTGELFF. For the CDR3, the DNA is TGTGCCAGCAGCGTAGGTTCGGGGACCGGGGAGCTGTTTTTT.

This clone was counted only a few times. CDR3: CASSLTGQVTYNEQFF. DNA of the CDR3: TGTGCCAGCAGCTTAACGGGACAGGTAACCTACAATGAGCAGTTCTTC. This rearrangement joins TRBV11-1 to TRBJ2-1; 8 positions agree with TRBD1. The V gene end was trimmed by 2 bases and the J gene end by 2 bases; junction bases not matched to a gene: 5. CDR1 and CDR2 (germline): SGHAT, FQDESV (reference sequence). The CDR3 has 16 residues.

This chain joins TRBV11-2 and TRBJ1-4; D is possibly TRBD1 (5 bases). Trimming took off 1 base at V and 8 bases at J, with 17 bases between the two ends. Germline V gene lookup returns CDR1 SGHAT and CDR2 FQNNGV. The CDR3 runs to 16 residues. The CDR3 DNA sequence: TGTGCCAGCAGCTTAGTGTGGCGCCAGGGTGGAGAAAAACTGTTTTTT. This translates into CASSLVWRQGGEKLFF. The full variable domain, completed using reference TRBV11-2 and TRBJ1-4, is EAGVAQSPRYKIIEKRQSVAFWCNPISGHATLYWYQQILGQGPKLLIQFQNNGVVDDSQLPKDRFSAERLKGVDSTLKIQPAKLEDSAVYLCASSLVWRQGGEKLFFGSGTQLSVL.

The CDR3 region is CASSQGPSGMGKTGELFF. For the CDR3, the DNA is TGTGCCAGCAGCCAAGGGCCTAGCGGGATGGGTAAGACCGGGGAGCTGTTTTTT. J is TRBJ2-2 and V is TRBV4-2, with 9 bases identical to TRBD2. The CDR3 consists of 18 residues. CDR1 is LGHNA and CDR2 is YNFKEQ in the germline V gene. V lost 1 base and J lost 5; bases outside the gene matches: 11.